This T cell receptor (beta chain) comes out of a study of T cells in Graves' hyperthyroidism and ophthalmopathy (dated by TCRdb to between 2018 and 2021). Regarding the complete study: Peripheral blood was sampled at the time of initial diagnosis, prior to any treatment. TCR V-J signatures able to tell the groups apart were searched for in a discovery cohort of approximately 95 patients, of whom more than 40 had Graves' ophthalmopathy and about 55 had stable Graves' hyperthyroidism. Prospective prediction of ophthalmopathy was tested in an independent validation cohort consisting of 18 hyperthyroidism patients and some 16 patients who later progressed to ophthalmopathy. For training and testing, the roughly 93 patients in the discovery cohort were randomly divided in a 7:3 ratio. In addition, the study compared T-cell repertoires in thyroid tissue and in blood from over 5 Graves' hyperthyroidism patients. After blood sampling, hyperthyroidism patients were treated with methimazole at a starting dose of 30 mg daily, and ophthalmopathy patients were treated with high-dose intravenous methylprednisolone. The paper describes TCR Vbeta CDR3 sequencing of 135 peripheral blood samples, made up of 43 ophthalmopathy patients, over 70 hyperthyroidism patients and 17 progressor patients.

The TCR beta CDR3 regions were amplified from RNA transcripts. The TCR CDR3 was subjected to a first round of RT-PCR using the HTBI primer set and the Qiagen OneStep RT-PCR kit. Libraries were constructed in a second round of multiplex PCR, after which size selection and purification were performed. Sequencing of the libraries was done on an Illumina HiSeq2000 using paired-end 100 bp reads. The study's processing was this. SOAPnuke was used to process the raw data, throwing out any read that contained adapters or uncalled bases, had a mean Phred below 15, or lacked an exact constant-primer or identifier match. COPE v1.2.5 was used to merge the high-quality paired reads, and each unique nucleotide sequence was defined as a clonotype. MiTCR v1.1 was used to align clonotypes to the IMGT TRBV, TRBD and TRBJ reference segments. Only V-J combinations with frequency above 0.0001, covering about 99% of repertoires, were analysed. The TCS score was defined as the ratio of F50 (clonal expansion) to E x V (chaos), calculated using BLOSUM62-based TCRdist between CDR3 peptides within each V-J. Welch's t-statistics and random forest reduced roughly 530 V-J features to about 13, which were used in a naive Bayes classifier (R e1071). In TCRdb, the public reads were trimmed at Q25 with fastp and aligned with MiXCR, with productive beta chains retained. Here each entry gathers all rows of one CDR3 protein and keeps the most common genes and DNA. The V and J calls and clone size are TCRdb's, not the authors'. Present in this sample are 310,000 or so distinct CDR3 sequences, approximately 17% of which were seen just once. The top ten constitute around 58% of the sample.

In its sample, this clonotype was seen many times. Its antigen has not been determined. No base-level quality is on record; no much larger clone is a single base apart. Study-wide findings and limitations: Ophthalmopathy was separated from stable hyperthyroidism by a 13 V-J signature model, with approximately 85% sensitivity and roughly 81% specificity obtained in cross-validation and 80%/75% obtained in testing. Most expanded thyroid clonotypes (frequency above 0.001) were also detected in blood, suggesting blood repertoires may reflect thyroid immune responses. In validation, the model predicted progression to ophthalmopathy a median of roughly 6.2 months before onset, with roughly 70% sensitivity and about 72% specificity. Sample size was not statistically predetermined, and blinding of investigators to group allocation was not performed.

Measured from the cysteine to the phenylalanine, the CDR3 is 15 residues long. The only DNA kept is the CDR3, 45 bases in frame from the first base. V is cut by 0 bases and J by 0 bases, and the space between the germline ends is 8 bases. CDR1 SGHVS and CDR2 FQNEAQ were looked up in the germline V gene. In the ophthalmopathy patients, disease was moderately to severely active, with a Clinical Activity Score of 3 or more, a NOSPECS grade of 4 or more, and a duration of less than 3 months. Any patient with an uncontrolled infection, another autoimmune disease, pregnancy or lactation was excluded. Diagnoses relied on clinical symptoms, serum thyroxine and TRAb, thyroid ultrasound and orbital computed tomography. Ficoll-Paque density gradient centrifugation was used to isolate PBMCs from around 10 ml of fresh peripheral blood. Total RNA was extracted with Trizol reagent, and quality was checked on an Agilent 2100 Bioanalyzer.

Sequencing was carried out using blood. Recombination joined TRBV7-8 with TRBJ1-2, with TRBD1 perhaps the D gene, on 5 matching bases. The TCR was taken from an older woman with Graves' ophthalmopathy. The CDR3 region reads CASSLAAGTNYGYTF. The nucleotide sequence reads TGTGCCAGCAGCTTAGCGGCAGGGACTAACTATGGCTACACCTTC.